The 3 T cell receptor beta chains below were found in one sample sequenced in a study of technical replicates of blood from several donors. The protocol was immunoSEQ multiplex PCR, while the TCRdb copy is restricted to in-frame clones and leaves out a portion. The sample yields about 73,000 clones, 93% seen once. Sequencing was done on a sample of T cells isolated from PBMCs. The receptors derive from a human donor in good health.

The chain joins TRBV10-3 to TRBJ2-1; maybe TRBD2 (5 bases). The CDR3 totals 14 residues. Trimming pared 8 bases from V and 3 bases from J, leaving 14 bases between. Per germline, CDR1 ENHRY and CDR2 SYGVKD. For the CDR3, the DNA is TGTGCCATCGCGTCCCCCGGGGACTACAATGAGCAGTTCTTC. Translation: CAIASPGDYNEQFF.

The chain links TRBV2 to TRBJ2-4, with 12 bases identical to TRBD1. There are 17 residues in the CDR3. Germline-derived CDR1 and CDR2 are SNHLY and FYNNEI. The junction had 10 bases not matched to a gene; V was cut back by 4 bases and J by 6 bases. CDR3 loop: CASSGPGQGAEGNIQYF. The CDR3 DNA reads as TGTGCCAGCAGTGGCCCGGGACAGGGGGCGGAGGGAAACATTCAGTACTTC. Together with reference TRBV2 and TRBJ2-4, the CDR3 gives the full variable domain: EPEVTQTPSHQVTQMGQEVILRCVPISNHLYFYWYRQILGQKVEFLVSFYNNEISEKSEIFDDQFSVERPDGSNFTLKIRSTKLEDSAMYFCASSGPGQGAEGNIQYFGAGTRLSVL.

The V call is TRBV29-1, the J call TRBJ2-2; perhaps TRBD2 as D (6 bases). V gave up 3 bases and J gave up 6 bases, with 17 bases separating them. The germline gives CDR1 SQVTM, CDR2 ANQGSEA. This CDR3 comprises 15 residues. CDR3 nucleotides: TGCAGCGTTGAGAGAGGCGCTTCGGGGGCCGGGGAGCTGTTTTTT. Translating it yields CSVERGASGAGELFF.